The TCR beta chain under discussion was sequenced for a study of blood T cell repertoires in COVID-19. Overall study context: COVID-19 samples from acute and convalescent phases originated in the United States, Italy and Spain. Sources were T cells, B-cell-depleted T cells, or PBMCs; the material itself was cDNA or gDNA.

Germline assignment: CDR1 SQVTM and CDR2 ANQGSEA. The CDR3 consists of 16 residues. Trimming cost V 4 bases and J 5 bases, with 20 bases left between them. This table comes from immunoSEQ multiplex PCR, and its TCRdb copy is limited to in-frame clones, with some not included. The sample records 210,000 or so clones, around four fifths being singletons. Sequencing was done on a sample of peripheral blood. The gene calls are TRBV29-1 and TRBJ1-4; weak D call: TRBD1 (5 bases). This receptor was taken from a woman aged 45 to 65 with active or convalescent COVID-19. The CDR3 DNA follows: TGCAGCGTTGGGAAAAGGATTGGGGGGTCGAATGAAAAACTGTTTTTT. The encoded protein is CSVGKRIGGSNEKLFF.